A selection of T cell receptor beta chains follows, all from one sample in a study of T-cell memory formation after mild COVID-19. One entry per CDR3 protein, called by TCRdb with MiXCR from the 5' RACE reads. The data contain over 450,000 distinct CDR3 sequences, roughly 22% of them seen just once; the ten biggest clones take up approximately 13%. Specimen: PBMCs or a T cell subset sorted from them (not recorded which). The receptor source for this set is an adult woman who had mild COVID-19 (a few samples of this study predate the infection). Cell type and time point are not known. CDR3s include the opening cysteine and the closing phenylalanine or tryptophan. The order of the fields is V gene, clone size, D gene, J gene, CDR3 DNA, CDR3 protein. D genes are given only for firm matches. For some rows the clone size is stated as once, few or many, or as a class when expanded; others skip it.

>TRBV7-8|few|.|TRBJ2-3
TGTGCCAGCAGCTCCTCAGGGTTGCCAGATACGCAGTATTTT
CASSSSGLPDTQYF
>TRBV4-2|many|.|TRBJ2-1
TGTGCCAGCAGCCAAGAGGCGACTACCCTCCGTGAGCAGTTCTTC
CASSQEATTLREQFF
>TRBV12-3/TRBV12-4|.|TRBD1|TRBJ2-7
TGTGCCAGCGGACAGGGATCGGCCTACGAGCAGTACTTC
CASGQGSAYEQYF
>TRBV2|.|.|TRBJ1-4
TGTGCCAGCAGTGCCCGGGAAAAACTGTTTTTT
CASSAREKLFF
>TRBV7-2|few|.|TRBJ2-3
TGTGCCAGCAGCTTAGATTTGCCCTCAGATACGCAGTATTTT
CASSLDLPSDTQYF
>TRBV5-1|.|TRBD1|TRBJ1-5
TGTGCCAGCAGCTCCGGGACAGGGGGAAATCAGCCCCAGCATTTT
CASSSGTGGNQPQHF
>TRBV7-9|.|TRBD1|TRBJ1-5
TGTGCCAGCAGCTTAGGGACAGGGGGCGTCGGTCAGCCCCAGCATTTT
CASSLGTGGVGQPQHF
>TRBV6-2/TRBV6-3|.|.|TRBJ2-7
TGTGCCAGCAGTCCCAGGGTAGATCCCTACGAGCAGTACTTC
CASSPRVDPYEQYF
>TRBV10-3|.|.|TRBJ1-1
TGTGCCATCAGTGGGGGACGCTTGAACACTGAAGCTTTCTTT
CAISGGRLNTEAFF
>TRBV20-1|few|TRBD2|TRBJ2-1
TGCAGTGCTAGAGATCACGGGGCTAGCGGGAGCCTGGTAGGTTTAAGAAGGCAGTTCTTC
CSARDHGASGSLVGLRRQFF